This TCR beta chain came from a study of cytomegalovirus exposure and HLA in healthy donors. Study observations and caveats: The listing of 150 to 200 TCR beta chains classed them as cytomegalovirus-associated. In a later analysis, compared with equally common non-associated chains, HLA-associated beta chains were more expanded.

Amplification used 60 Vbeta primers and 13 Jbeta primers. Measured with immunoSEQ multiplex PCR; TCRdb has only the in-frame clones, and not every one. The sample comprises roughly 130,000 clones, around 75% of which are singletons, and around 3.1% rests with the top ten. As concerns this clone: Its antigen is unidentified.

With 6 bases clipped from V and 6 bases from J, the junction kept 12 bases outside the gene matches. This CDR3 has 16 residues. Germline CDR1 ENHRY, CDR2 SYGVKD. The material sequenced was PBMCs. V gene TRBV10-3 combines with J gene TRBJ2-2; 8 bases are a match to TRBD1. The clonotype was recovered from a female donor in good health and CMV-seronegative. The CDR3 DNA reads TGTGCCATCAGCTTTTCCGGGACAGGCGACGCCGGGGAGCTGTTTTTT. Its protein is CAISFSGTGDAGELFF.